Following are 5 T cell receptor beta chains from one sample sequenced in a study of T cell repertoires in cytomegalovirus infection. No antigen has been identified for these receptors. TCRdb reprocessed the reads via MiXCR and lists one record per CDR3 protein. Among about 900,000 distinct CDR3 sequences listed, 30% to 40% were seen once. Sequencing used cultured CD8+ T cells from PBMCs, obtained from culture after CMV antigen stimulation. The receptors were gathered from a human donor in good health (CMV status not recorded). Some clones in this sample may be carry-over from other donors' samples.

This clonotype was seen only a few times. The chain uses TRBV4-3 and TRBJ1-2; 7 bases fit TRBD1. The germline V gene encodes CDR1 LGHNA and CDR2 YSLEER. After removal of 0 bases from V and 2 bases from J, the junction contained 3 bases not matched to a gene. The CDR3 contains 15 residues. CDR3 DNA sequence: TGCGCCAGCAGCCAAGATTCGGACAGGAACTATGGCTACACCTTC. Translating gives CASSQDSDRNYGYTF.

This clonotype was detected only a few times. The gene calls are TRBV27 and TRBJ1-1, with D possibly being TRBD1 (5 bases). Germline lookup yields CDR1 MNHEY and CDR2 SMNVEV (reference sequence). V lost 9 bases and J lost 3, with 17 bases in between. The CDR3 loop spans 14 amino acids. The CDR3, as DNA: TGTGCCAGTTTCAGGGATAGGAGGTACACTGAAGCTTTCTTT. Protein product: CASFRDRRYTEAFF.

The table lists this clonotype with a few counts. The chain is built from TRBV7-6 and TRBJ2-5; 14 bases line up with TRBD2. CDR3 size: 16 residues. V lost 5 bases, J lost 5 bases, and 7 bases stayed unmatched. Germline V CDR1 and CDR2: SGHVS, FNYEAQ. CDR3 in DNA: TGTGCCAGCAGCCGACTAGCGGGGGGGCCGTGGGAGACCCAGTACTTC. Translated, it gives CASSRLAGGPWETQYF.

The chain carries TRBV27 and TRBJ2-3; no clear D. This CDR3 comprises 14 residues. Trimming removed 2 bases at V and 4 bases at J, with 10 bases between. From germline, CDR1 is MNHEY and CDR2 SMNVEV (reference sequence). The CDR3 nucleotides read TGTGCCAGCAGTTTAGAGGCCGTCGCAGATACGCAGTATTTT. This gives the protein CASSLEAVADTQYF.

This chain connects TRBV6-6 to TRBJ1-1; 11 bases agree with TRBD1. Losses at the gene ends were 0 bases for V and 3 bases for J; bases not matched to a gene: 0. From germline, CDR1 is MNHNY and CDR2 SVGAGI (reference sequence). This CDR3 spans 15 amino acids. CDR3 residues: CASSYSGQGDTEAFF. The CDR3 coding sequence is TGTGCCAGCAGTTACTCGGGACAGGGGGACACTGAAGCTTTCTTT.